This T cell receptor (beta chain) appears in the sequencing data of a study of CXCR3-negative and CXCR3-positive naive CD8 T cells (dated by TCRdb to between 2018 and 2021). For the wider study: In total, 130 million to 150 million TRB reads were obtained, or roughly 1.5 +/- 0.3 million reads per library. Data from ten or so donors, pooled across two independent experiments, went into the diversity and physicochemical repertoire analyses. For the TRBV-TRBJ cluster analysis, the naive subsets came from 5 donors, while the memory cells came from 3 donors. Overall results and qualifications from the work: Because surface CD5, which is linked to self-reactivity in mice, was comparable between the naive subsets, TCR interaction strength was also inferred from the physicochemical properties of TRB CDR3s. Compared with CXCR3-negative naive cells, CXCR3-positive naive cells had TRB CDR3s with higher hydrophobicity (lower Kidera factor 4), lower energy, and higher strength and volume indices. Within the same donor, TRBV-TRBJ usage looked similar between naive CXCR3-negative and CXCR3-positive cells, but memory cells had distinct patterns. Freshly isolated PBMCs were used for most assays because CXCR3 expression partially decreased after cryopreservation. Repertoire diversity was comparably high in both naive subsets but much lower in memory CD8+ T cells.

Each CD8+ T cell subset was flow-sorted in triplicate, with roughly 300,000 cells per subset placed directly into RLT lysis buffer. To exclude memory contaminants, naive CD8+ T cells were stringently defined as CD45RO-CCR7+CD27+CD95-. Standard density gradient centrifugation was used to isolate peripheral blood mononuclear cells from buffy coats. A FACSAria III was used to flow-sort naive CD8+ T cells into CXCR3-negative and CXCR3-positive populations. An RNeasy Mini Kit was used to extract total RNA from the sorted cells. On this clonotype: The target of this receptor is not known.

The instrument given in TCRdb is NextSeq 550. The Human TCR Profiling Kit (MiLaboratory) was used to prepare UMI-labeled 5' RACE TRB cDNA libraries. The full amount of extracted RNA was used for cDNA synthesis, and the full amount of resulting cDNA was used for PCR amplification. The libraries were made side by side, with each library going through the same number of PCR cycles. The authors' analysis ran thus. MIGEC and MiXCR extracted about 53,000 +/- 10,000 unique UMI-labeled TRB cDNA molecules per library, requiring at least two reads per UMI. Each library averaged roughly 36,000 +/- 9,600 functional in-frame TRB CDR3 nucleotide clonotypes without stop codons. Diversity metrics, including normalized Shannon-Wiener and Chao1, were computed in VDJtools after downsampling to 5000 UMI-labeled TRB molecules per sample. VDJtools computed clonotype-size-weighted physicochemical properties of the central five CDR3 residues: interaction energy, strength, volume and Kidera factor 4. The reads went through TCRdb reprocessing, and each CDR3 protein sequence gets one entry with no DNA. These V and J calls rely on TCRdb rather than the paper's analysis. The record for this sample contains about 6,000 distinct CDR3 sequences. 1.5% to 2% of the sample lies in the top ten.

The CDR3 measures 14 amino acids from cysteine to phenylalanine. The DNA sequence is not available. The germline V gene gives CDR1 as SQVTM and CDR2 as ANQGSEA. The sequenced sample consisted of naive CXCR3+ CD8+ T cells from blood. Sample cell subset or site, as interpreted from the label and publication: CD45RO-CCR7+CD27+CD95- naive CD8+ T cells expressing CXCR3 (TNR3+). Recombination joined TRBV29-1 with TRBJ2-3; TCRdb's D call of TRBD1 is untestable without DNA. The receptor was derived from a human donor in good health. Some clones in this sample may be carry-over from other donors' samples. This receptor carries the CDR3 CSVSGHKGADTQYF.